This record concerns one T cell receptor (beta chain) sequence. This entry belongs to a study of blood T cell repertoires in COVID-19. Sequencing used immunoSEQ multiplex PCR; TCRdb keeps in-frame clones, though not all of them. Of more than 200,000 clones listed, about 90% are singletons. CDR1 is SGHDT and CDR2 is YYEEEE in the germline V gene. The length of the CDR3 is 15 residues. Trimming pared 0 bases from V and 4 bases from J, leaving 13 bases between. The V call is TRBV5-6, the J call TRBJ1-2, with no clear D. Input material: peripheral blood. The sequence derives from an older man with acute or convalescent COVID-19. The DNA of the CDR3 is TGTGCCAGCAGCTTGGCCTGGGAGGGAAGCTATGGCTACACCTTC. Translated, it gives CASSLAWEGSYGYTF.